Shown below are 23 T cell receptor beta chains from a single sample sequenced in a study of response to subunit inactivated influenza vaccine. One entry per CDR3 protein, called by TCRdb with MiXCR from the RT-PCR reads. The sample records hundreds of thousands of distinct CDR3 sequences, over 25% being singletons. This specimen was CD4+ T cells sorted from PBMCs, taken 4 to 6 days after vaccination. These receptors were collected from a man aged 45 to 65 who received an inactivated influenza vaccine.

The V call is TRBV7-9, the J call TRBJ2-1; 8 nucleotides agree with TRBD1. CDR1 and CDR2 (germline): SEHNR, FQNEAQ (reference sequence). The CDR3 has 14 amino acids. J gave up 9 bases and V 7 bases, and 11 bases lay outside the gene matches. CDR3 sequence reads: CASILGQGNGEQFF. The CDR3 coding sequence is TGTGCCAGCATCCTAGGACAGGGTAATGGTGAGCAGTTCTTC.

This clonotype was counted at least ten times. The chain employs TRBV16 and TRBJ1-5; 7 bases are shared with TRBD1. CDR1 is KGHSY and CDR2 is FQNENV in the germline V gene. Trimming took 4 bases from V and 1 from J; bases not matched to a gene: 4. The CDR3 totals 15 residues. In DNA form, the CDR3 reads TGTGCCAGCAGCCCCAGGGGGGGAAGCAATCAGCCCCAGCATTTT. It encodes CASSPRGGSNQPQHF. Full variable domain (outside the CDR3, taken from reference TRBV16 and TRBJ1-5): GEEVAQTPKHLVRGEGQKAKLYCAPIKGHSYVFWYQQVLKNEFKFLISFQNENVFDETGMPKERFSAKCLPNSPCSLEIQATKLEDSAVYFCASSPRGGSNQPQHFGDGTRLSIL.

The rearrangement uses TRBV11-2 and TRBJ2-5; D gene uncertain. Germline assignment: CDR1 SGHAT and CDR2 FQNNGV. V was clipped by 1 base and J by 9 bases, with 15 bases between them. The CDR3 is 14 residues long. The CDR3 DNA is TGTGCCAGCAGCTTAGTTGGCAATTCGGCCCCCCAGTACTTC. Its protein product is CASSLVGNSAPQYF.

The V and J genes are TRBV5-5 and TRBJ2-7; 7 positions agree with TRBD2. The V gene's germline CDR1 is SGHKS and CDR2 YYEKEE (reference sequence). The V and J ends lost 4 bases and 2 bases, in that order; junction bases with no gene match: 9. The length of the CDR3 is 15 residues. CDR3 in amino acids: CASSPEAGLTYEQYF. CDR3 in DNA: TGTGCCAGCAGCCCAGAAGCGGGGTTAACCTACGAGCAGTACTTC.

This rearrangement joins TRBV24-1 to TRBJ2-2; unclear D gene. Germline-derived CDR1 and CDR2 are KGHDR and SFDVKD. The CDR3 contains 14 residues. V lost 9 bases to trimming and J lost 1 base, with 11 bases between them. The CDR3 sequence: CATQPRQNTGELFF. The CDR3 coding sequence is TGTGCCACCCAACCGCGACAGAACACCGGGGAGCTGTTTTTT.

This clonotype was seen once. The V and J genes are TRBV20-1 and TRBJ2-3, with D maybe TRBD2 (5 bases). CDR1 is DFQATT, CDR2 SNEGSKA, per germline (reference sequence). The CDR3 is made up of 15 amino acids. Trimming cost V 3 bases and J 2 bases, with 15 bases left between them. CDR3 coding DNA: TGCAGTGCTAGTGCTAGCCCGCCCGCCACAGATACGCAGTATTTT. It encodes CSASASPPATDTQYF.

This clonotype appeared a few times. This chain joins TRBV12-3 or TRBV12-4 and TRBJ1-1; D may be TRBD1 (5 bases). This CDR3 contains 15 residues. V lost 2 bases, J lost 4 bases, and 14 bases lay in between. DNA of the CDR3: TGTGCCAGCAGTTTAAAGGGGTTGTTAATCACTGAAGCTTTCTTT. Encoded protein: CASSLKGLLITEAFF.

A few counts support this clonotype. The chain has TRBV7-9 and TRBJ2-7, with D unresolved. V was trimmed by 0 bases and J by 6 bases, leaving 9 bases between them. The V gene's germline CDR1 is SEHNR and CDR2 FQNEAQ (reference sequence). This CDR3 has 13 residues. Written as DNA, the CDR3 is TGTGCCAGCAGCTTAGCGTCCAGACCCGAGCAGTACTTC. Amino acids: CASSLASRPEQYF.

The chain recombines TRBV12-3 or TRBV12-4 with TRBJ1-6; D remains unclear. The CDR3 extends over 15 amino acids. The germline V and J ends were trimmed by 5 bases and 7 bases, with 15 bases remaining between them. The CDR3 is CASSVILPPNSPLHF. The CDR3 region has the DNA TGTGCCAGCAGTGTCATTCTCCCGCCCAATTCACCCCTCCACTTT.

The chain combines TRBV12-3 or TRBV12-4 with TRBJ1-5; possible D gene TRBD1, 6 bases. V was shortened by 1 base and J by 3 bases, with 10 bases between the two germline ends. The CDR3 covers 15 residues. The CDR3 sequence: CASSLGRGTNQPQHF. The CDR3 DNA follows: TGTGCCAGCAGTTTAGGCAGGGGCACCAATCAGCCCCAGCATTTT.

V gene TRBV7-2 combines with J gene TRBJ2-3; TRBD2 aligns across 10 bases. The CDR3 covers 14 residues. The ends lost 5 bases at V and 12 bases at J; junction bases unmatched: 11. CDR1 is SGHTA, CDR2 FQGNSA, per germline. CDR3 DNA: TGTGCCAGCAGCCCAGGAGAACTAGCGGGGAGTCAGTATTTT. Its translation is CASSPGELAGSQYF.

To note about this clonotype: One end of the junction varies from germline; a read error may be responsible. The rearrangement uses TRBV7-9 and TRBJ2-1; 7 bases fit TRBD1. Germline V gene sequence: CDR1 SEHNR, CDR2 FQNEAQ (reference sequence). The CDR3 contains 16 residues. In nucleotides, the CDR3 is TGTGCAAGCAGCTTTATGGTGACAGGGTCAAACAATGAGCAGTTCTTC. Translating it yields CASSFMVTGSNNEQFF.

The CDR3 here is CASSQLVRATDTQYF. CDR3 coding DNA: TGTGCCAGCAGCCAATTGGTTAGGGCGACAGATACGCAGTATTTT. This chain uses TRBV3-1 with TRBJ2-3; D unclear. Germline loops: CDR1 LGHDT, CDR2 YNNKEL (reference sequence). Trimming shortened V by 2 bases and J by 3 bases, and 12 bases separated the two germline ends. The CDR3 is made up of 15 amino acids.

The chain has TRBV7-9 and TRBJ2-3; 13 bases are a match to TRBD2. The germline gives CDR1 SEHNR, CDR2 FQNEAQ (reference sequence). V lost 4 bases, J lost 13 bases, and 8 bases stayed unmatched. The CDR3 has 14 residues. CDR3 residues: CASSSGLAGEDEYF. CDR3 DNA sequence: TGTGCCAGCAGCTCAGGACTAGCGGGAGAAGATGAGTATTTT.

The V gene is TRBV6-5, the J gene TRBJ2-5; 10 bases match TRBD1. The V segment lost 2 bases and the J segment 4 bases; nucleotides outside the gene matches: 4. The CDR3 is 15 amino acids. The germline V gene encodes CDR1 MNHEY and CDR2 SVGAGI. CDR3 loop: CASSYQGQGRETQYF. DNA of the CDR3: TGTGCCAGCAGTTACCAGGGACAGGGGCGAGAGACCCAGTACTTC.

The table lists this clonotype with a few counts. This chain links TRBV12-3 or TRBV12-4 with TRBJ1-1; 9 bases align to TRBD1. J gave up 9 bases and V 3 bases, and 2 bases lay outside the gene matches. CDR3 size: 12 residues. The CDR3 DNA reads TGTGCCAGCAGTTTCAACAGGGGGCAAGCTTTCTTT. Amino acids: CASSFNRGQAFF.

This clonotype was seen only a few times. The genes are TRBV6-5 and TRBJ2-3; 8 positions agree with TRBD1. CDR3 length equals 15 residues. Germline V lookup: CDR1 MNHEY, CDR2 SVGAGI. V lost 4 bases to trimming and J lost 5 bases; unmatched junction nucleotides: 8. In DNA form, the CDR3 reads TGTGCCAGCAGTTCCCCAGGACAGGGTAAAGATACGCAGTATTTT. Translation gives CASSSPGQGKDTQYF.

The chain carries TRBV24-1 and TRBJ2-3, with 8 bases matching TRBD1. J was trimmed by 2 bases and V by 9 bases; bases with no gene match: 3. Germline CDR1 is KGHDR and CDR2 is SFDVKD. This CDR3 spans 13 amino acids. The CDR3 sequence is CATGTGNTDTQYF. In DNA, the CDR3 is TGTGCCACCGGGACAGGCAACACAGATACGCAGTATTTT.

The chain joins TRBV12-3 or TRBV12-4 to TRBJ2-3; 9 bases fit TRBD1. V was pared by 5 bases and J by 5 bases, with 11 bases of the junction left unmatched. CDR3 length: 16 residues. This chain's CDR3 is CASSPGTGWSGDTQYF. The CDR3 region has the DNA TGTGCCAGCAGTCCTGGGACAGGGTGGTCCGGAGATACGCAGTATTTT.

The sample holds many counts of this clonotype. The rearrangement uses TRBV7-2 and TRBJ2-7; TRBD2 aligns across 7 bases. CDR1 is SGHTA, CDR2 FQGNSA, per germline. CDR3 size: 14 residues. V was clipped by 5 bases and J by 4 bases; unmatched bases: 8. The CDR3 protein is CASSPPTSVYEQYF. For the CDR3, the DNA is TGTGCCAGCAGCCCACCCACTAGCGTATACGAGCAGTACTTC.

This clonotype was seen more than once but under ten times. The chain has TRBV10-3 and TRBJ2-2; a weak D match, TRBD1 (6 bases). The CDR3 is made up of 16 amino acids. Germline CDR1 and CDR2: ENHRY and SYGVKD. The V gene lost 4 bases and the J gene lost 0 bases, with 12 bases spanning the gap. The CDR3 reads CAISASRGTNTGELFF. The CDR3 DNA reads TGTGCCATCAGTGCCTCTAGGGGGACGAACACCGGGGAGCTGTTTTTT.

This clonotype was found a few times. The junction and the germline gene differ at one end; a read error may be behind it. The V and J genes are TRBV5-1 and TRBJ2-5, with D unclear. This CDR3 has 13 residues. Germline V gives CDR1 SGHRS, CDR2 YFSETQ. CDR3: CASSLGSVRPGDF. The CDR3 DNA is TGCGCCAGCAGCTTGGGTTCGGTTCGTCCAGGTGACTTC.

This clonotype occurred a few times. The rearrangement links TRBV4-3 to TRBJ1-5; D is possibly TRBD1 (6 bases). V dropped 0 bases and J dropped 2 bases, with 14 bases sitting between them. The CDR3 is made up of 17 amino acids. Germline assignment: CDR1 LGHNA and CDR2 YSLEER. CDR3 sequence: CASSQDWTRGGNQPQHF. The CDR3, as DNA: TGCGCCAGCAGCCAAGATTGGACCAGGGGTGGCAATCAGCCCCAGCATTTT.